Shown below are 18 T cell receptor beta chains from a single sample sequenced in a study of shared clonotypes between healthy human individuals (TCRdb year 2020). Library preparation used the immunoSEQ multiplex PCR assay. The table comes from immuneACCESS by way of TCRdb, which keeps in-frame sequences with V and J called. Part of the clones is missing from these tables; in studies checked, under half for an unresolved V gene and the rest for unknown reasons. The sample table contains about 360,000 clones; only one count was recorded for around 79% of them. About 10% of the sample belongs to the ten largest clones. Sequencing was carried out using memory CD4+ T cells sorted from blood. What this sample's cell subset or site label stands for: CD45RA-negative fraction. These receptors came from a man between 25 and 39 years old in good health.

The CDR3 loop is CASSLEAGPNYGYTF. The CDR3 DNA reads TGCGCCAGCAGCTTGGAGGCCGGACCTAACTATGGCTACACCTTC. The genes are TRBV5-1 and TRBJ1-2; D call uncertain. Looked up from germline, CDR1 is SGHRS and CDR2 is YFSETQ. V lost 0 bases, J lost 0 bases, and 9 bases lay in between. The CDR3 has 15 amino acids.

This clone was seen just once. This chain joins TRBV6-1 and TRBJ2-7; D not resolved. V lost 8 bases, J lost 0 bases, and 11 bases lay in between. In germline, CDR1 is MNHNS, CDR2 SASEGT. CDR3 length: 13 amino acids. The CDR3 reads CASLPSSSYEQYF. The CDR3 DNA is TGTGCCAGCCTGCCTAGTTCCTCCTACGAGCAGTACTTC.

The J gene is TRBJ2-5, the V gene TRBV4-1, with 11 bases matching TRBD2. Germline loops: CDR1 MGHRA, CDR2 YSYEKL. The CDR3 has 17 amino acids. J was trimmed by 5 bases and V by 2 bases; bases with no gene match: 10. This CDR3 is CASSQRGVAGGEETQYF. For the CDR3, the DNA is TGCGCCAGCAGCCAACGAGGGGTAGCGGGAGGGGAGGAGACCCAGTACTTC.

The CDR3 protein is CASSPAGLAPFDNEQFF. DNA of the CDR3: TGTGCCAGCAGCCCCGCGGGACTAGCGCCATTCGACAATGAGCAGTTCTTC. The rearrangement uses TRBV28 and TRBJ2-1; 10 nucleotides agree with TRBD2. Germline V gene data show CDR1 as MDHEN and CDR2 as SYDVKM. This CDR3 is 17 amino acids long. V was pared by 6 bases and J by 5 bases, with 13 bases of the junction left unmatched.

The chain has TRBV5-1 and TRBJ2-5; D ambiguous. This CDR3 is 13 amino acids long. The ends were cut back, 6 bases at V and 1 base at J, with 10 bases in the middle. Germline CDR1 is SGHRS and CDR2 is YFSETQ. The CDR3 here is CASTPLTQETQYF. For the CDR3, the DNA is TGCGCCAGCACGCCCCTTACCCAAGAGACCCAGTACTTC.

DNA for the CDR3: TGTGCCAGCAGCCCCCACCTAGGCAGCACCGGGGAGCTGTTTTTT. It encodes CASSPHLGSTGELFF. V usage is TRBV14 and J usage is TRBJ2-2; D call uncertain. This CDR3 spans 15 amino acids. The germline gives CDR1 SGHDN, CDR2 FVKESK. Between the trimmed V and J ends, which lost 4 bases and 4 bases, there was a span of 13 bases. The full variable domain, rest sourced from reference TRBV14 and TRBJ2-2, is EAGVTQFPSHSVIEKGQTVTLRCDPISGHDNLYWYRRVMGKEIKFLLHFVKESKQDESGMPNNRFLAERTGGTYSTLKVQPAELEDSGVYFCASSPHLGSTGELFFGEGSRLTVL.

The chain couples TRBV2 to TRBJ1-1, with D tentatively TRBD1 (6 bases). This CDR3 is 14 amino acids long. Trimming pared 6 bases from V and 6 bases from J, leaving 17 bases between. Germline CDR1 is SNHLY and CDR2 is FYNNEI. The chain's CDR3 is CASSPTRGAPEAFF. The CDR3 coding sequence is TGTGCCAGCAGCCCGACCCGGGGGGCCCCTGAAGCTTTCTTT.

The rearrangement joins TRBV19 to TRBJ2-1, with D perhaps matching TRBD2 (5 bases). The germline V and J ends were trimmed by 3 bases and 8 bases, with 14 bases remaining between them. CDR1 and CDR2 from the germline V gene are LNHDA and SQIVND (reference sequence). The CDR3 sequence is 14 residues long. The DNA of the CDR3 is TGTGCCAGTAGTATCTCGGGGAACGGTGATGAGCAGTTCTTC. This translates into CASSISGNGDEQFF.

The rearrangement links TRBV28 to TRBJ2-6; D may be TRBD2 (5 bases). V was pared by 6 bases and J by 0 bases, with 18 bases between. The germline CDR1 and CDR2 sequences are MDHEN and SYDVKM. The CDR3 sequence is 18 residues long. The CDR3 DNA is TGTGCCAGCAGCCGAGGACGGGCGGGCCTCTCTGGGGCCAACGTCCTGACTTTC. Its protein product is CASSRGRAGLSGANVLTF.

This chain connects TRBV29-1 to TRBJ2-1; no definite D call. Germline V CDR1 and CDR2: SQVTM, ANQGSEA. The length of the CDR3 is 12 residues. With 8 bases removed from V and 1 base from J, the gap between germline ends came to 9 bases. The DNA for the CDR3 is TGCAGCAGTTCAGAGTCCTACAATGAGCAGTTCTTC. It encodes CSSSESYNEQFF.

CDR3: CASSVVGPPLHF. The CDR3, as DNA: TGTGCCAGCAGCGTAGTCGGTCCACCCCTCCACTTT. V usage is TRBV9 and J usage is TRBJ1-6, with D unresolved. Germline V gene data show CDR1 as SGDLS and CDR2 as YYNGEE. This CDR3 spans 12 amino acids. V lost 0 bases and J lost 11, with 6 bases in between.

The gene calls are TRBV25-1 and TRBJ2-7, with D tentatively TRBD2 (6 bases). The germline CDR1 and CDR2 sequences are MGHDK and SYGVNS. The CDR3 extends over 16 amino acids. The V gene lost 1 base and the J gene lost 2 bases, with 15 bases spanning the gap. The CDR3 DNA reads as TGTGCCAGCAGTGAATTGGGGGGAGGCTCCACCTACGAGCAGTACTTC. This sequence encodes CASSELGGGSTYEQYF.

V is TRBV14 and J is TRBJ2-2; TRBD2 aligns across 9 bases. This CDR3 spans 15 amino acids. Per germline, CDR1 SGHDN and CDR2 FVKESK. Trimming at V came to 4 bases and at J to 5 bases, leaving 5 bases not matched to a gene. The CDR3 region is CASSRGTSSTGELFF. In DNA form, the CDR3 reads TGTGCCAGCAGCCGAGGGACTAGCTCTACCGGGGAGCTGTTTTTT.

The V and J genes are TRBV6-6 and TRBJ1-6; 11 bases match TRBD1. The CDR3 is made up of 14 amino acids. CDR1 and CDR2 from the germline V gene are MNHNY and SVGAGI (reference sequence). V dropped 11 bases and J dropped 6; count of bases not matched to a gene: 6. CDR3 bases: TGTGCCTCAGGGACAGGGGGAGGTAATTCACCCCTCCACTTT. Residues: CASGTGGGNSPLHF.

This chain uses TRBV9 with TRBJ2-1, with TRBD2 identical over 16 bases. Germline lookup yields CDR1 SGDLS and CDR2 YYNGEE. There are 15 residues in the CDR3. V shed 4 bases, J shed 8 bases, and the junction held 3 bases outside the gene matches. The CDR3 DNA follows: TGTGCCAGCAGCCCCGGGACTAGCGGGAGGGATGAGCAGTTCTTC. It encodes CASSPGTSGRDEQFF.

The V and J genes are TRBV6-1 and TRBJ2-7; 9 bases match TRBD1. The germline CDR1 and CDR2 sequences are MNHNS and SASEGT. Unmatched junction bases numbered 5, after V lost 5 bases and J lost 6 bases. The CDR3 runs 13 residues. CDR3 DNA: TGTGCCAGCAGTTCACAGGGGGCGGGCGAGCAGTACTTC. Amino acid sequence: CASSSQGAGEQYF.

The rearrangement links TRBV2 to TRBJ1-5; maybe TRBD1 (5 bases). V dropped 1 base and J dropped 4 bases, with 11 bases sitting between them. There are 15 residues in the CDR3. CDR1 SNHLY and CDR2 FYNNEI come from the germline V gene. The CDR3 reads CASSEGGGRNQPQHF. CDR3 DNA: TGTGCCAGCAGTGAAGGGGGGGGAAGGAATCAGCCCCAGCATTTT.

The J gene is TRBJ2-1, the V gene TRBV11-2; tentatively, D is TRBD2 (6 bases). Per germline, CDR1 SGHAT and CDR2 FQNNGV. The V end lost 1 base, the J end lost 0 bases, and 10 bases lay between the germline ends. CDR3 length equals 16 residues. CDR3 residues: CASSLVRGSSYNEQFF. The DNA for the CDR3 is TGTGCCAGCAGCTTAGTACGGGGGAGCTCCTACAATGAGCAGTTCTTC.